This T cell receptor beta chain is drawn from a study of a mutant IDH1 vaccine in newly diagnosed glioma (dated by TCRdb to the early 2020s). At the level of the whole study: Eight vaccinations were administered to patients in weeks 1, 3, 5, 7, 11, 15, 19 and 23, corresponding to visits V03 through V10. Longitudinal TCRB deep sequencing was performed for 20 to 30 treated patients wherever samples were available for exploratory analyses. Peripheral blood samples were drawn at six visits, namely V03 (baseline), V05, V07, V10, V12 and V13. Vaccination began 4-6 weeks after radiotherapy alone, or alongside temozolomide cycles in the chemotherapy-containing groups. Of the approximately 29 treated patients, approximately 62% were male and roughly 40% were female, and a mean age of roughly 37 years was recorded. Prior to enrollment, standard therapy consisting of radiotherapy alone, temozolomide alone, or radiochemotherapy with temozolomide had been administered to patients, with the combination being received by most patients.

The time point label for this specimen denotes: week 5, during vaccination. Every vaccine dose consisted of 300 ug of a 20-mer mutant IDH1 peptide in Montanide, administered subcutaneously together with topical imiquimod. All donors had newly diagnosed IDH1-mutant astrocytomas of WHO grade 3 or 4 that showed loss of nuclear ATRX. The samples were drawn from NOA16, a multicentre, single-arm, open-label phase I trial in Germany that tested a mutant IDH1 peptide vaccine in humans for the first time. Genomic DNA for TCRB sequencing was extracted from EDTA blood using the DNeasy Blood and Tissue Kit. Library creation used the immunoSEQ multiplex PCR assay. The hsTCRB Kit was used according to the manufacturer's protocol to amplify rearranged TCR beta chain sequences. TCRB libraries were sequenced on an Illumina MiSeq. The paper's data handling went like this. Demultiplexing, trimming and gene mapping were performed with the kit vendor's proprietary platform. This immuneACCESS table, as held by TCRdb, lists in-frame sequences with V and J called but not all clones. Of the missing ones, under half trace to an unresolved V gene in checked studies; the others have no known cause. Clonal size and the V and J genes are those of that table, whereas D and trimming came from the DNA. The sample table lists 40,000 to 55,000 clones, around 78% of them with a count of one. The ten largest clones capture 5.2% of the sample.

The germline V gene encodes CDR1 LNHDA and CDR2 SQIVND (reference sequence). The CDR3 runs 15 residues from the cysteine to the phenylalanine. Just the 45-base CDR3 DNA is kept, in frame starting at base 1. Trimming takes 7 bases from V and 2 bases from J, and the germline ends sit 17 bases apart. The paper's findings and limits, for the study overall: Availability determined which PBMC samples were chosen for TCRB deep sequencing. Pseudoprogression appeared unrelated to alterations in the top peripheral T cell clonotypes detected by TCRB sequencing. It was noted by the authors that analyses of patient blood samples could not be reproduced owing to sample limitations. Immune responses induced by the vaccine were seen in around 93% of patients across multiple MHC alleles.

On this clone: It lacks a known antigen. Per-base qualities were not stored, and no clone one base away is much larger.

The sequences come from PBMCs, collected from a glioma patient whose treatment included an IDH1 peptide vaccine. This TCR was sampled from a man in his forties or fifties with glioma. In this chain, TRBV19 is recombined with TRBJ1-1; TRBD1 could be the D gene, as 5 bases match. The sequenced DNA is TGTGCCAGTATTCTGCGCAGGGATGGTAACACTGAAGCTTTCTTT. Its coded protein is CASILRRDGNTEAFF.